The rows below give T cell receptor beta chains drawn from one sample of a study of tumor-infiltrating lymphocytes in localized non-small cell lung cancer. The data were produced by immunoSEQ multiplex PCR, yet TCRdb's version contains in-frame clones alone and is incomplete. Altogether 11,000 to 15,000 clones are present, nearly 70% being singletons, with the ten largest covering about 20%. Sequencing input: uninvolved lung tissue not adjacent to the tumor. The source of these receptors is a human donor with non-small cell lung cancer. CDR3s include the opening cysteine and the closing phenylalanine or tryptophan. D genes are given only for firm matches. Clone size is given for some rows only: seen once, a few or many times, or a class if the clone is expanded.

D gene	V gene	J gene	clone size	CDR3 protein	CDR3 DNA
NA	TRBV6-5	TRBJ2-1	NA	CASGPLSGNEQFF	TGTGCCAGCGGTCCTTTGTCCGGCAATGAGCAGTTCTTC
NA	TRBV30	TRBJ2-5	NA	CAWTPGWGRETQYF	TGTGCCTGGACCCCCGGGTGGGGGAGAGAGACCCAGTACTTC
TRBD1	TRBV5-1	TRBJ1-2	NA	CASSLDGQDVYGYTF	TGCGCCAGCAGCTTGGACGGACAGGATGTCTATGGCTACACCTTC
TRBD2	TRBV7-6	TRBJ2-1	NA	CASSLGTESTGTSVYNEQFF	TGTGCCAGCAGCTTGGGGACGGAAAGTACCGGGACTAGTGTCTACAATGAGCAGTTCTTC
TRBD2	TRBV7-3	TRBJ2-1	NA	CASSSRLAGVNNEQFF	TGTGCCAGCAGCTCCCGACTAGCGGGGGTGAACAATGAGCAGTTCTTC
TRBD1	TRBV4-2	TRBJ2-7	NA	CASSVSDRGSYEQYF	TGTGCCAGCAGCGTTTCGGACAGGGGGTCCTACGAGCAGTACTTC
NA	TRBV7-2	TRBJ1-2	NA	CASSLSNYGYTF	TGTGCCAGCAGCCTCAGTAACTATGGCTACACCTTC
TRBD1	TRBV5-1	TRBJ1-1	NA	CASSSLQGATEAFF	TGCGCCAGCAGCTCACTACAGGGGGCCACTGAAGCTTTCTTT
TRBD2	TRBV9	TRBJ2-7	NA	CASSVGGGPLEQYF	TGTGCCAGCAGCGTAGGCGGGGGGCCCTTGGAGCAGTACTTC
TRBD2	TRBV29-1	TRBJ2-1	NA	CSGGLAGGRGTNEQFF	TGCAGCGGAGGACTAGCGGGGGGCAGGGGCACCAATGAGCAGTTCTTC
NA	TRBV11-3	TRBJ2-1	NA	CASSLGGPFYNEQFF	TGTGCCAGCAGCTTAGGGGGGCCCTTCTACAATGAGCAGTTCTTC
NA	TRBV5-6	TRBJ1-6	few	CASSSPGGNSPLHF	TGTGCCAGCAGCTCCCCGGGAGGTAATTCACCCCTCCACTTT
TRBD1	TRBV5-6	TRBJ2-7	once	CASSLGPGGRYEQYF	TGTGCCAGCAGCTTGGGCCCAGGGGGCCGCTACGAGCAGTACTTC
TRBD2	TRBV5-1	TRBJ2-2	NA	CASSPGTSAVRGELFF	TGCGCCAGCAGCCCCGGGACTAGCGCAGTCCGCGGGGAGCTGTTTTTT
NA	TRBV14	TRBJ1-2	NA	CASSQVRDTGYTF	TGTGCCAGCAGCCAGGTTCGAGACACTGGCTACACCTTC
TRBD1	TRBV6-6	TRBJ1-5	NA	CASSTPTGGNQPQHF	TGTGCCAGCAGTACCCCGACAGGGGGCAATCAGCCCCAGCATTTT
NA	TRBV2	TRBJ2-7	NA	CASSWDIYEQYF	TGTGCCAGCAGTTGGGATATCTACGAGCAGTACTTC
TRBD1	TRBV5-1	TRBJ2-6	NA	CASSSGTGGPGANVLTF	TGCGCCAGCAGCTCCGGGACAGGGGGCCCTGGGGCCAACGTCCTGACTTTC
TRBD2	TRBV28	TRBJ2-3	NA	CASRFGLAGVITSTDTQYF	TGTGCCAGCAGATTCGGACTAGCGGGAGTTATCACTAGCACAGATACGCAGTATTTT
TRBD2	TRBV6-4	TRBJ2-2	once	CASSSGLADPGELFF	TGTGCCAGCAGTTCTGGACTAGCGGATCCCGGGGAGCTGTTTTTT
NA	TRBV2	TRBJ1-3	NA	CASSELWQGGNTIYF	TGTGCCAGCAGTGAGTTATGGCAGGGAGGAAACACCATATATTTT
TRBD2	TRBV6-1	TRBJ2-5	NA	CASRRGGPQETQYF	TGTGCCAGCAGACGGGGGGGGCCCCAAGAGACCCAGTACTTC
NA	TRBV27	TRBJ1-3	once	CASSQSAGNTIYF	TGTGCCAGCAGTCAGTCAGCTGGAAACACCATATATTTT
NA	TRBV19	TRBJ2-5	once	CASSSTGAQETQYF	TGTGCCAGTAGTAGTACGGGGGCACAAGAGACCCAGTACTTC
NA	TRBV25-1	TRBJ1-2	medium-sized	CASSRTADSYYGYTF	TGTGCCAGCAGTCGAACAGCCGACAGCTACTATGGCTACACCTTC
TRBD1	TRBV6-5	TRBJ1-6	NA	CASRSTGGNSPLHF	TGTGCCAGCAGATCCACAGGGGGGAATTCACCCCTCCACTTT
NA	TRBV5-1	TRBJ2-7	NA	CASSLEVRGREQYF	TGCGCCAGCAGCTTGGAGGTCAGGGGACGCGAGCAGTACTTC
NA	TRBV7-8	TRBJ1-1	few	CASSLVRGTNEAFF	TGTGCCAGCAGCTTAGTTCGGGGGACGAATGAAGCTTTCTTT
NA	TRBV6-5	TRBJ1-2	once	CASRAARTDNYGYTF	TGTGCCAGCAGGGCGGCACGAACGGATAACTATGGCTACACCTTC
NA	TRBV6-6	TRBJ2-5	few	CASIPDSQETQYF	TGTGCCAGCATTCCCGACAGTCAAGAGACCCAGTACTTC
NA	TRBV28	TRBJ2-7	NA	CASIGSLSYEQYF	TGTGCCAGCATCGGCAGCCTCTCCTACGAGCAGTACTTC
NA	TRBV19	TRBJ1-2	NA	CASSLLSGEGVNYGYTF	TGTGCCAGTAGTCTCCTGAGTGGAGAAGGAGTTAACTATGGCTACACCTTC
TRBD2	TRBV5-6	TRBJ2-4	NA	CASSSGTSGSIQYF	TGTGCCAGCAGCTCCGGGACTAGCGGGTCCATTCAGTACTTC
NA	TRBV4-3	TRBJ2-1	NA	CASSQDLEASSYNEQFF	TGCGCCAGCAGCCAAGATCTTGAGGCTAGCTCCTACAATGAGCAGTTCTTC
NA	TRBV30	TRBJ1-1	NA	CAWSGGKTGASTEAFF	TGTGCCTGGAGTGGGGGTAAGACAGGCGCGAGCACTGAAGCTTTCTTT
TRBD2	TRBV9	TRBJ2-3	NA	CASSASERGGSRTDTQYF	TGTGCCAGCAGCGCTTCCGAGCGGGGGGGGTCCCGCACAGATACGCAGTATTTT
NA	TRBV7-8	TRBJ1-5	NA	CASSPDRTENQPQHF	TGTGCCAGCAGCCCCGATAGGACAGAAAATCAGCCCCAGCATTTT
TRBD2	TRBV28	TRBJ2-7	NA	CASSLSSGRAYEQYF	TGTGCCAGCAGTTTATCTAGCGGGAGGGCCTACGAGCAGTACTTC
NA	TRBV20-1	TRBJ2-3	NA	CSAPQPDTQYF	TGCAGTGCCCCCCAGCCAGATACGCAGTATTTT
TRBD1	TRBV7-3	TRBJ2-3	NA	CASGRGTGWTDTQYF	TGTGCCAGCGGACGAGGGACAGGGTGGACAGATACGCAGTATTTT
NA	TRBV6-5	TRBJ2-2	NA	CASSYSRVGGTGELFF	TGTGCCAGCAGTTACTCTCGGGTGGGGGGCACCGGGGAGCTGTTTTTT
TRBD1	TRBV6-1	TRBJ1-5	NA	CASSELQGAAHQPQHF	TGTGCCAGCAGTGAACTGCAGGGGGCGGCTCATCAGCCCCAGCATTTT
NA	TRBV6-1	TRBJ2-7	NA	CASSEGRRRGTAYEQYF	TGTGCCAGCAGTGAGGGCCGGCGTCGGGGTACAGCCTACGAGCAGTACTTC
NA	TRBV19	TRBJ1-5	NA	CASSEGGFYQPQHF	TGTGCCAGTAGTGAGGGGGGGTTTTATCAGCCCCAGCATTTT
NA	TRBV7-8	TRBJ1-2	once	CASSLGGSYGYTF	TGTGCCAGCAGCTTAGGTGGATCCTATGGCTACACCTTC
NA	TRBV18	TRBJ1-3	NA	CASSPRQSEGDTIYF	TGTGCCAGCTCACCAAGGCAGTCCGAGGGGGACACCATATATTTT
NA	TRBV6-5	TRBJ2-1	NA	CASSYLNNEQFF	TGTGCCAGCAGTTACCTTAACAATGAGCAGTTCTTC
TRBD2	TRBV28	TRBJ2-5	NA	CASSLAGELETQYF	TGTGCCAGCAGTTTAGCGGGAGAACTGGAGACCCAGTACTTC
NA	TRBV23-1	TRBJ1-6	NA	CASSQSRGDNSPLHF	TGCGCCAGCAGTCAATCTAGGGGGGATAATTCACCCCTCCACTTT
NA	TRBV2	TRBJ1-4	NA	CASSETGDEKLFF	TGTGCCAGCAGTGAAACGGGGGATGAAAAACTGTTTTTT
NA	TRBV10-3	TRBJ1-1	NA	CAISLGELNTEAFF	TGTGCCATCAGTCTCGGAGAACTGAACACTGAAGCTTTCTTT
NA	TRBV7-6	TRBJ2-7	once	CASSLEAGRNYEQYF	TGTGCCAGCAGCTTAGAGGCCGGGAGAAACTACGAGCAGTACTTC
TRBD1	TRBV5-8	TRBJ2-1	NA	CASSAGQGSYNEQFF	TGTGCCAGCAGCGCGGGACAGGGATCCTACAATGAGCAGTTCTTC
NA	TRBV19	TRBJ1-2	NA	CATRWDLARDGYTF	TGTGCCACTCGATGGGACCTTGCCAGAGATGGCTACACCTTC
TRBD1	TRBV5-6	TRBJ1-5	NA	CASSLTGAVSNQPQHF	TGTGCCAGCAGCCTGACAGGGGCCGTGAGCAATCAGCCCCAGCATTTT
NA	TRBV28	TRBJ1-1	NA	CASSLPLIDTEAFF	TGTGCCAGCAGTTTACCCCTTATAGACACTGAAGCTTTCTTT
NA	TRBV7-3	TRBJ2-2	NA	CASSLERDTGELFF	TGTGCCAGCAGCTTAGAACGCGACACCGGGGAGCTGTTTTTT
TRBD2	TRBV7-9	TRBJ2-1	NA	CASSVIRASGVLGEQFF	TGTGCCAGCAGCGTCATCCGAGCTAGCGGGGTCTTGGGGGAGCAGTTCTTC
NA	TRBV7-8	TRBJ1-4	NA	CASSRGDKVEKLFF	TGTGCCAGCAGCCGAGGAGACAAGGTTGAAAAACTGTTTTTT